This TCR beta chain is drawn from a study of cytomegalovirus exposure and HLA in healthy donors. Regarding the study as a whole: In a later analysis, across HLA loci, associated TCR counts were highest for DRB1, lowest for HLA-C.

The CDR3 is made up of 11 amino acids. CDR1 is SQVTM, CDR2 ANQGSEA, per germline. Deletions cut 0 bases from V and 14 bases from J, with 11 bases between. In this sample, this clone turned up a few times. Its specificity is unknown. Healthy bone marrow donors made up the cohort. Amplification used 60 Vbeta primers and 13 Jbeta primers. Here immunoSEQ multiplex PCR was the method, and the copy in TCRdb shows in-frame clones only, minus some. The sample includes 95,000 to 150,000 clones, roughly 80% of them seen just once. This clonotype originated in a man between 25 and 39 years old in good health and CMV-seronegative. The specimen was PBMCs. This sequence joins TRBV29-1 and TRBJ2-1; perhaps TRBD1 as D (6 bases). CDR3 sequence: CSVEDGQGKFF. The CDR3 DNA sequence: TGCAGCGTTGAAGATGGGCAGGGGAAGTTCTTC.